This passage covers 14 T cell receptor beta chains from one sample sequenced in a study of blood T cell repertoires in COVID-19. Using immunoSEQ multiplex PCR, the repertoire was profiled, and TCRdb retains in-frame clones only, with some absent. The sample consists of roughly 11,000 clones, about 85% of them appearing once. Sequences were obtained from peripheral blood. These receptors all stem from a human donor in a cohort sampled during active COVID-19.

This CDR3 is CASSLRGLTTDTQYF. The CDR3, as DNA: TGCGCCAGCAGCTTAAGAGGACTAACCACAGATACGCAGTATTTT. The chain is built from TRBV5-1 and TRBJ2-3, with D perhaps matching TRBD2 (6 bases). The CDR3 loop spans 15 amino acids. The germline V gene encodes CDR1 SGHRS and CDR2 YFSETQ. Trimming removed 2 bases from V and 2 bases from J, with 12 bases in between.

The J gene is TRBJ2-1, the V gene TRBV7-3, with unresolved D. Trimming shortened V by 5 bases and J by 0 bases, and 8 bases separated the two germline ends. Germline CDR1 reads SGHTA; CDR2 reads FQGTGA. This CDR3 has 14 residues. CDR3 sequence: CASSPPGSYNEQFF. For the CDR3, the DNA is TGTGCCAGCAGCCCACCGGGCTCCTACAATGAGCAGTTCTTC. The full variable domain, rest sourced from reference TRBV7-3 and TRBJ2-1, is GAGVSQTPSNKVTEKGKYVELRCDPISGHTALYWYRQSLGQGPEFLIYFQGTGAADDSGLPNDRFFAVRPEGSVSTLKIQRTERGDSAVYLCASSPPGSYNEQFFGPGTRLTVL.

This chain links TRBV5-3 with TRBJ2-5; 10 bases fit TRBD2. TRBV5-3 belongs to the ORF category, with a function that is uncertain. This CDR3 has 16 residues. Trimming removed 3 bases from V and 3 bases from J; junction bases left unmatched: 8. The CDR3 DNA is TGTGCCAGAAGCTCGGGTGGGACTAGCGTGGAAGAGACCCAGTACTTC. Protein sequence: CARSSGGTSVEETQYF.

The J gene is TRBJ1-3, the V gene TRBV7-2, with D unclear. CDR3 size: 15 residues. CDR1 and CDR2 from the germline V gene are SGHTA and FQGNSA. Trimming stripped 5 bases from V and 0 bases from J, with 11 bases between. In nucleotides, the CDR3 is TGTGCCAGCAGCCCCTATATAGCCTCTGGAAACACCATATATTTT. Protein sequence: CASSPYIASGNTIYF.

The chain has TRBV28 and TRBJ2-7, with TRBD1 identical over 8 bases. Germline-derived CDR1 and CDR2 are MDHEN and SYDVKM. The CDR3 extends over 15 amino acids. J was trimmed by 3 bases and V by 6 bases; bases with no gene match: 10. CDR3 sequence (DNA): TGTGCCAGCAGGTACGGACAGGGATTAGGCTACGAGCAGTACTTC. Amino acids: CASRYGQGLGYEQYF.

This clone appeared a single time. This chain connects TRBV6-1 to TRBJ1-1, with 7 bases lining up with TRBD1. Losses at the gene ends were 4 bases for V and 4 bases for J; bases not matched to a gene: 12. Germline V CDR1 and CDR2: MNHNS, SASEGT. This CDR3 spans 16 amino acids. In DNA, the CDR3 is TGTGCCAGCAGTGGTAAGCCAGGGGGTCTCGGCACTGAAGCTTTCTTT. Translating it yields CASSGKPGGLGTEAFF.

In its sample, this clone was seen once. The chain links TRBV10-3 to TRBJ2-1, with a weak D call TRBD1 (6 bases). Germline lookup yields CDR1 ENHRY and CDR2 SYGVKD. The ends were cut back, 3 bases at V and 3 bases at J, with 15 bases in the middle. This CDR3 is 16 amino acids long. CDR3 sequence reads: CAISDPGHKNYNEQFF. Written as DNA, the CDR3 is TGTGCCATCAGTGACCCGGGACATAAGAACTACAATGAGCAGTTCTTC.

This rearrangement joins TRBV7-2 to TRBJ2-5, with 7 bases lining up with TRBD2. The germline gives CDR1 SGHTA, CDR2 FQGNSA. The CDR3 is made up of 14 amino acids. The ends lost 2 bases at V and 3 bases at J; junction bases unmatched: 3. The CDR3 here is CASSLSGLKETQYF. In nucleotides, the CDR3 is TGTGCCAGCAGCTTATCGGGACTAAAAGAGACCCAGTACTTC.

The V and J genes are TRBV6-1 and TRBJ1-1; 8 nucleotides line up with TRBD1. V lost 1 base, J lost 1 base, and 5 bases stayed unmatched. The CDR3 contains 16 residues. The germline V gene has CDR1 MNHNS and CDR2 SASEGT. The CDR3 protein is CASSEGIGQGNTEAFF. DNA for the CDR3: TGTGCCAGCAGTGAAGGGATCGGACAGGGGAACACTGAAGCTTTCTTT.

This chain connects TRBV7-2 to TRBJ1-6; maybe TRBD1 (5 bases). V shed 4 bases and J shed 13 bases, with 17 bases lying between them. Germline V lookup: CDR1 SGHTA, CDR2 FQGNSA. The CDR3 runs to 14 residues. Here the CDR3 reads CASSWVQGRSPLHF. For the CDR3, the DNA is TGTGCCAGCAGCTGGGTCCAGGGCCGGTCCCCCCTCCACTTT.

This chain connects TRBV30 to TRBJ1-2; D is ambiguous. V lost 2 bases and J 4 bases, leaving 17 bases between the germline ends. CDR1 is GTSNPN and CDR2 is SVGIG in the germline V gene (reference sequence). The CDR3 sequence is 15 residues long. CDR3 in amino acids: CAWSKERSNGYGYTF. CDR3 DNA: TGTGCCTGGAGTAAAGAACGGAGTAACGGCTATGGCTACACCTTC.

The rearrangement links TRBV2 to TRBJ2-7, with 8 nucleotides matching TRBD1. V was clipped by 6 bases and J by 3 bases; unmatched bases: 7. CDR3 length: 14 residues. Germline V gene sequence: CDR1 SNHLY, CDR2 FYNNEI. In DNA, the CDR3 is TGTGCCAGCAGGGCTCTGGACAGGGTCTACGAGCAGTACTTC. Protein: CASRALDRVYEQYF.

The DNA of the CDR3 is TGTGCCATCAGTGTTACTTTACCCGGGGAGCTGTTTTTT. Its protein is CAISVTLPGELFF. V gene TRBV10-3 combines with J gene TRBJ2-2; D is uncertain. This CDR3 region has 13 residues. Germline CDR1 reads ENHRY; CDR2 reads SYGVKD. Trimming removed 4 bases from V and 6 bases from J, with 9 bases in between.

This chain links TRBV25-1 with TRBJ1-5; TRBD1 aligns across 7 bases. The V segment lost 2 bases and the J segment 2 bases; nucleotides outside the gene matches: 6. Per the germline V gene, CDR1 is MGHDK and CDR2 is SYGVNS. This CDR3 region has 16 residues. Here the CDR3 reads CASSEGGTARNQPQHF. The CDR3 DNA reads TGTGCCAGCAGTGAAGGCGGGACAGCTCGCAATCAGCCCCAGCATTTT.